The sequence of this T cell receptor (beta chain) was determined in a study of blood T cell repertoires in COVID-19. Study context: From the United States, Italy and Spain came samples of acute and convalescent COVID-19.

Sequencing used immunoSEQ multiplex PCR; TCRdb keeps in-frame clones, though not all of them. The repertoire includes 160,000 or so clones, about nine tenths of them detected once, and more than 1.5% sits in the top ten. The CDR3 contains 11 residues. The germline gives CDR1 SGHRS, CDR2 YFSETQ. The V gene lost 3 bases and the J gene lost 1 base, with 2 bases spanning the gap. The source material was peripheral blood. This clonotype was obtained from a woman between 50 and 59 years old with acute or convalescent COVID-19. V is TRBV5-1 and J is TRBJ2-7; D uncertain. The CDR3 is CASSSSYEQYF. CDR3 DNA: TGCGCCAGCAGCTCGTCCTACGAGCAGTACTTC.